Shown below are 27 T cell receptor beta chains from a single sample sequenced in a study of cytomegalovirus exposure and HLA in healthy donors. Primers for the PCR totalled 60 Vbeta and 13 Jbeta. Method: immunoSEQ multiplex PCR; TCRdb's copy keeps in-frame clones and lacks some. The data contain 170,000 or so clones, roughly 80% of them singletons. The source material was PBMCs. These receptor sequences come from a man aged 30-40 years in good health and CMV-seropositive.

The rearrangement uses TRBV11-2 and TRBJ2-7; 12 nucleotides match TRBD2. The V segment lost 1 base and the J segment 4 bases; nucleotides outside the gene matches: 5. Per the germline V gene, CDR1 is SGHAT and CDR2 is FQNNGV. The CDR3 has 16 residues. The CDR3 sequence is CASSLGGGTSGYEQYF. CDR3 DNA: TGTGCCAGCAGCTTAGGAGGAGGGACTAGCGGGTACGAGCAGTACTTC.

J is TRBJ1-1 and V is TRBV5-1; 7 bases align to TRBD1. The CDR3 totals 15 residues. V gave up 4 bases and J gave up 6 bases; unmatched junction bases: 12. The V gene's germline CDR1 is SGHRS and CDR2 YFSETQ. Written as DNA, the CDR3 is TGCGCCAGCAGCGCAACAACGACAGGGTGGGCTGAAGCTTTCTTT. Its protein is CASSATTTGWAEAFF. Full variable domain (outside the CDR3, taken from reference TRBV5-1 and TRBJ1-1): KAGVTQTPRYLIKTRGQQVTLSCSPISGHRSVSWYQQTPGQGLQFLFEYFSETQRNKGNFPGRFSGRQFSNSRSEMNVSTLELGDSALYLCASSATTTGWAEAFFGQGTRLTVV.

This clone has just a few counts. The CDR3 DNA is TGCACCCGAAGCATGACTAGCGGGGCCACCGGGGAGCTGTTTTTT. Its translation is CTRSMTSGATGELFF. The chain couples TRBV1 to TRBJ2-2; the table calls TRBD2, which could not be checked here. TRBV1 is termed a pseudogene. The CDR3 loop spans 15 amino acids.

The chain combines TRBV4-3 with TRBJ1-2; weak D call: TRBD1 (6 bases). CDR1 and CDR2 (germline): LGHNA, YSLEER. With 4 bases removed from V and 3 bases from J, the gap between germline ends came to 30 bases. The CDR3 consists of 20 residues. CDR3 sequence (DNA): TGCGCCAGCAGCCCAACCAACAGTTGGCTACAGGGAGGGACTCACTATGGCTACACCTTC. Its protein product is CASSPTNSWLQGGTHYGYTF.

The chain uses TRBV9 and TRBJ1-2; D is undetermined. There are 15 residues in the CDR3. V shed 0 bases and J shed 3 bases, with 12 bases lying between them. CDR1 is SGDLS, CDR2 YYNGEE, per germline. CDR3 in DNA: TGTGCCAGCAGCGTAGATATTTCGGAGGACTATGGCTACACCTTC. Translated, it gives CASSVDISEDYGYTF.

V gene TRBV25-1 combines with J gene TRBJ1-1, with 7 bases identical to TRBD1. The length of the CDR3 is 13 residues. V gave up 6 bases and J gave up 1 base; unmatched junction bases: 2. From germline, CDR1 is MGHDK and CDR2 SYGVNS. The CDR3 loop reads CASRTGRNTEAFF. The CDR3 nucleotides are TGTGCCAGCAGGACAGGGCGGAACACTGAAGCTTTCTTT.

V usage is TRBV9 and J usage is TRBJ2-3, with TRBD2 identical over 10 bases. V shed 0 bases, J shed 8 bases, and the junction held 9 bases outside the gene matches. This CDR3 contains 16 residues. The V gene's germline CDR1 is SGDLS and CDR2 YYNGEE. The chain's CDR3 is CASSVAQRGGYGTQYF. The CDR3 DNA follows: TGTGCCAGCAGCGTAGCCCAGCGGGGGGGATACGGTACGCAGTATTTT.

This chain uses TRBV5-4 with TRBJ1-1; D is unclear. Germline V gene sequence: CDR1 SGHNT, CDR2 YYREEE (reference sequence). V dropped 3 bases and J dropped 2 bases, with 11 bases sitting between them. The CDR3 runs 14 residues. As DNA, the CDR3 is TGTGCCAGCAGCTCCATCGACTTAAACACTGAAGCTTTCTTT. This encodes CASSSIDLNTEAFF.

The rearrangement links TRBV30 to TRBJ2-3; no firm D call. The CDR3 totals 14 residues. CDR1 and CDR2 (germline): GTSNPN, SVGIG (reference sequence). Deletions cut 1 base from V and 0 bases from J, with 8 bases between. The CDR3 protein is CAWSGQDSTDTQYF. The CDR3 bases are TGTGCCTGGAGTGGGCAGGATAGCACAGATACGCAGTATTTT.

The CDR3 DNA follows: TGTGCCAGCAGCCAATTAGCGGGGGGGCCTCCTACCTACGAGCAGTACTTC. This encodes CASSQLAGGPPTYEQYF. V and J are TRBV4-2 and TRBJ2-7; 11 bases agree with TRBD2. The V gene's germline CDR1 is LGHNA and CDR2 YNFKEQ. The CDR3 consists of 17 residues. V trimming: 2 bases; J trimming: 2 bases; junction bases outside the gene matches: 8.

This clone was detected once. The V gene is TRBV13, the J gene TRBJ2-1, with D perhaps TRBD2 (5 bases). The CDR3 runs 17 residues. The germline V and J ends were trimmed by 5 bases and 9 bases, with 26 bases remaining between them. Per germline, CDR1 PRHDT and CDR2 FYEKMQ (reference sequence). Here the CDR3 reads CASSPRGLGIPFFEQFF. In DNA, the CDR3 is TGTGCCAGCAGCCCCCGGGGTCTGGGAATACCTTTTTTTGAGCAGTTCTTC.

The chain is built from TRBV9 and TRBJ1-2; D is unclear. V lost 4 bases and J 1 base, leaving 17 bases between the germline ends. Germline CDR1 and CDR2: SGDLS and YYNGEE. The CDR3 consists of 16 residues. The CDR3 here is CASSQQAGLINYGYTF. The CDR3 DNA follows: TGTGCCAGCAGCCAGCAGGCGGGCCTAATTAACTATGGCTACACCTTC.

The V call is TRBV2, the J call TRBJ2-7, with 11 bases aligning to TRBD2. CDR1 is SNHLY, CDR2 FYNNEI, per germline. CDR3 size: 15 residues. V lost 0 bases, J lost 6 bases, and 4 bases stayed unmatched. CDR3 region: CASSEASGRASEQYF. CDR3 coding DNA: TGTGCCAGCAGTGAAGCTAGCGGGAGGGCAAGCGAGCAGTACTTC.

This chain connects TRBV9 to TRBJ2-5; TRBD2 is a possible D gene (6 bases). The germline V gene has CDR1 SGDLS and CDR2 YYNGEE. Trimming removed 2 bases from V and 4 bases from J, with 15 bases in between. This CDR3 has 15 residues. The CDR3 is CASSVVGAEGETQYF. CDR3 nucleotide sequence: TGTGCCAGCAGCGTCGTGGGTGCGGAGGGAGAGACCCAGTACTTC.

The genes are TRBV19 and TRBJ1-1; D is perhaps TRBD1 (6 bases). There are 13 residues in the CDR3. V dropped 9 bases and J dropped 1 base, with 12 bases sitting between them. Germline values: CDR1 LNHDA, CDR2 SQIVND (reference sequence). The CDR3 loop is CASSLGGNTEAFF. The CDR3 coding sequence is TGTGCCAGCAGCTTAGGGGGGAACACTGAAGCTTTCTTT. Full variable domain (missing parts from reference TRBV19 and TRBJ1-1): DGGITQSPKYLFRKEGQNVTLSCEQNLNHDAMYWYRQDPGQGLRLIYYSQIVNDFQKGDIAEGYSVSREKKESFPLTVTSAQKNPTAFYLCASSLGGNTEAFFGQGTRLTVV.

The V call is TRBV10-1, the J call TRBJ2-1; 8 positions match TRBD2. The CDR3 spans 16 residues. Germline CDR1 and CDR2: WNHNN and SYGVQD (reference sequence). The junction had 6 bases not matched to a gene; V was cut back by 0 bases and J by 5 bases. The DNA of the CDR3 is TGCGCCAGCAGTGAGTCGATCGGGAGGGGGGACAATGAGCAGTTCTTC. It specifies CASSESIGRGDNEQFF.

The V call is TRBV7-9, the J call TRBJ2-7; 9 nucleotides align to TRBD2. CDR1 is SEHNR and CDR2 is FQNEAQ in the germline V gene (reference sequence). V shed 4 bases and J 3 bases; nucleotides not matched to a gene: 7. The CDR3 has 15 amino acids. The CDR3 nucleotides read TGTGCCAGCAGCTCCGGACTAGCGATTTACTACGAGCAGTACTTC. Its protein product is CASSSGLAIYYEQYF. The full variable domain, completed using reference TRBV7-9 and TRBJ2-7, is DTGVSQNPRHKITKRGQNVTFRCDPISEHNRLYWYRQTLGQGPEFLTYFQNEAQLEKSRLLSDRFSAERPKGSFSTLEIQRTEQGDSAMYLCASSSGLAIYYEQYFGPGTRLTVT.

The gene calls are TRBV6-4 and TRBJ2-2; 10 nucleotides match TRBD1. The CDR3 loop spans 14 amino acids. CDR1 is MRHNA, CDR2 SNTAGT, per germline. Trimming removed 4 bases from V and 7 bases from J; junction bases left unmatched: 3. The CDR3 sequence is CASSGTGGHGELFF. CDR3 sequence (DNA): TGTGCCAGCAGTGGGACAGGGGGTCACGGGGAGCTGTTTTTT.

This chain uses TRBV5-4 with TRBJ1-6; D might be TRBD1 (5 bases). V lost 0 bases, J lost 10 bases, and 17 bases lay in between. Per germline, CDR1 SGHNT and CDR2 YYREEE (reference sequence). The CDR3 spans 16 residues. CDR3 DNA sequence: TGTGCCAGCAGCTTGGGGTCAGGCAGGGTAAACTCACCCCTCCACTTT. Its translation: CASSLGSGRVNSPLHF.

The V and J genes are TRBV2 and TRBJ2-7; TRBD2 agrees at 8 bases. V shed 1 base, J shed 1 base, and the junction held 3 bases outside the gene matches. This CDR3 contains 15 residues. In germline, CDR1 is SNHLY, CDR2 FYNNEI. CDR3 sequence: CASSEESGGSYEQYF. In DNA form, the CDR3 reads TGTGCCAGCAGTGAAGAATCGGGGGGGTCCTACGAGCAGTACTTC. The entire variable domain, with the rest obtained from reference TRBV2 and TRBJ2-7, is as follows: EPEVTQTPSHQVTQMGQEVILRCVPISNHLYFYWYRQILGQKVEFLVSFYNNEISEKSEIFDDQFSVERPDGSNFTLKIRSTKLEDSAMYFCASSEESGGSYEQYFGPGTRLTVT.

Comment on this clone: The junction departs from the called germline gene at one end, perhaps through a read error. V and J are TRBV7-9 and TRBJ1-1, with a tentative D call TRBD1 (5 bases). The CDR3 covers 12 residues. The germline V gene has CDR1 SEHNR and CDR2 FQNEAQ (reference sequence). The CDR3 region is CSSSTSRVGAFF. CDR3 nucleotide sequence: TGTTCCAGCAGCACCAGCAGGGTAGGGGCTTTCTTT.

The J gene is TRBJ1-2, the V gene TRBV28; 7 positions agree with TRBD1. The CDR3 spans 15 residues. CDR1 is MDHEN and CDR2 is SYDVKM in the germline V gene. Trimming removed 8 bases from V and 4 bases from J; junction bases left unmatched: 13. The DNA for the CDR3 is TGTGCCAGCGCCGGATATAAGGGGGCGGGCTATGGCTACACCTTC. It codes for CASAGYKGAGYGYTF.

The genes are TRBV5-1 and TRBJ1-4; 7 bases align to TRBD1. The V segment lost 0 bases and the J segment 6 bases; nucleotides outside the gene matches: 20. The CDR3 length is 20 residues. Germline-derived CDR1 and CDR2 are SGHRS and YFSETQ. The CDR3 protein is CASSLVSTPHRGTADEKLFF. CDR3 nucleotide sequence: TGCGCCAGCAGCTTGGTTTCTACACCCCACCGAGGGACAGCGGATGAAAAACTGTTTTTT.

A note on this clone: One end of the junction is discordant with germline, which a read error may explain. This CDR3 reads CASSLPGGKFQGTQYF. The CDR3 DNA reads as TGTGCCAGCAGCTTGCCGGGGGGTAAATTCCAAGGGACCCAGTACTTC. This chain connects TRBV5-4 to TRBJ2-5, with 7 bases identical to TRBD2. The CDR3 sequence is 16 residues long. Germline V gene data show CDR1 as SGHNT and CDR2 as YYREEE (reference sequence). Full variable domain (rest looked up from reference TRBV5-4 and TRBJ2-5): ETGVTQSPTHLIKTRGQQVTLRCSSQSGHNTVSWYQQALGQGPQFIFQYYREEENGRGNFPPRFSGLQFPNYSSELNVNALELDDSALYLCASSLPGGKFQGTQYFGPGTRLLVL.

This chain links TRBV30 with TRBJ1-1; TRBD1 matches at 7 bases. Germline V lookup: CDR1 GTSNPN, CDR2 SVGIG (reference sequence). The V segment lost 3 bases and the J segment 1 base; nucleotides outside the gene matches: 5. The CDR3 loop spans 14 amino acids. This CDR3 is CAWSQGTENTEAFF. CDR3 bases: TGTGCCTGGAGCCAAGGGACAGAGAACACTGAAGCTTTCTTT.

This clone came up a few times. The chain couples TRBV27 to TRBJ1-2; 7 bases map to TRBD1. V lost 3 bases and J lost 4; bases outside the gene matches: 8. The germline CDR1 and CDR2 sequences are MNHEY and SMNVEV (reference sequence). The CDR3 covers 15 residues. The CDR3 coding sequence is TGTGCCAGCAGTTTCGGAACAGGGGAGTCCTATGGCTACACCTTC. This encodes CASSFGTGESYGYTF.

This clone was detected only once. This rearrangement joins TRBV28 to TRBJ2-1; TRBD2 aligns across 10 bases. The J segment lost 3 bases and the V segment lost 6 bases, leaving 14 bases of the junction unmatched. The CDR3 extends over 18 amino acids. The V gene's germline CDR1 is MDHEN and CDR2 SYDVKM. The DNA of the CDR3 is TGTGCCAGCAGGCGACTAGCGGGCGACCTAGGGGACTACAATGAGCAGTTCTTC. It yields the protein CASRRLAGDLGDYNEQFF.